These 9 T cell receptor beta chains were all obtained from the same sample, sequenced in a study of blood T cell repertoires in COVID-19. Here immunoSEQ multiplex PCR was the method, and the copy in TCRdb shows in-frame clones only, minus some. Found here are around 63,000 clones, around 70% of them singletons; the top ten hold around 4.9%. Sequencing was performed on peripheral blood. These TCRs come from a woman between 65 and 79 years old with COVID-19, enrolled during active disease.

This clone was seen only a few times. The chain combines TRBV11-2 with TRBJ2-1; D might be TRBD1 (6 bases). CDR3 length equals 13 residues. V lost 1 base and J lost 12, with 13 bases in between. Per germline, CDR1 SGHAT and CDR2 FQNNGV. CDR3 coding DNA: TGTGCCAGCAGCTTAGTGACAGGCGCTGGGCAGTTCTTC. Translation: CASSLVTGAGQFF.

This chain uses TRBV7-2 with TRBJ2-1, with a weak D call TRBD1 (5 bases). V was pared by 5 bases and J by 7 bases, with 12 bases between. Germline V gives CDR1 SGHTA, CDR2 FQGNSA. This CDR3 has 13 amino acids. The CDR3 protein is CASSPRGSNEQFF. CDR3 nucleotides: TGTGCCAGCAGCCCAAGGGGAAGTAATGAGCAGTTCTTC.

V is TRBV24-1 and J is TRBJ2-2; weak D call: TRBD2 (6 bases). CDR3 length: 14 residues. Trimming removed 6 bases from V and 4 bases from J, with 11 bases in between. Germline loops: CDR1 KGHDR, CDR2 SFDVKD. The CDR3 coding sequence is TGTGCCACCAGTCCTTACGGGGGCACCGGGGAGCTGTTTTTT. It yields the protein CATSPYGGTGELFF.

This sequence joins TRBV29-1 and TRBJ1-2; perhaps TRBD1 as D (6 bases). Trimming removed 7 bases at V and 7 bases at J, with 19 bases between. The CDR3 sequence is 13 residues long. The germline V gene encodes CDR1 SQVTM and CDR2 ANQGSEA. The CDR3 nucleotides are TGCAGCGCCCGACAGGCGATCGCCTCTGGCTACACCTTC. Protein product: CSARQAIASGYTF. The full variable domain, completed using reference TRBV29-1 and TRBJ1-2, is SAVISQKPSRDICQRGTSLTIQCQVDSQVTMMFWYRQQPGQSLTLIATANQGSEATYESGFVIDKFPISRPNLTFSTLTVSNMSPEDSSIYLCSARQAIASGYTFGSGTRLTVV.

The rearrangement links TRBV6-5 to TRBJ2-2; D perhaps matches TRBD2 (5 bases). Trimming removed 7 bases from V and 4 bases from J, with 16 bases in between. CDR1 and CDR2 from the germline V gene are MNHEY and SVGAGI. The CDR3 loop spans 15 amino acids. The CDR3 sequence is CASITSPGSTGELFF. The CDR3 coding sequence is TGTGCCAGCATTACTTCCCCGGGGAGCACCGGGGAGCTGTTTTTT.

J is TRBJ1-4 and V is TRBV5-1; 9 positions match TRBD1. J gave up 5 bases and V 3 bases, and 2 bases lay outside the gene matches. The CDR3 extends over 14 amino acids. Looked up from germline, CDR1 is SGHRS and CDR2 is YFSETQ. Here the CDR3 reads CASSSGQGNEKLFF. The CDR3 DNA reads as TGCGCCAGCAGCTCGGGACAGGGAAATGAAAAACTGTTTTTT.

By its share, this clone is medium-sized. V is TRBV15 and J is TRBJ2-7, with 14 bases fitting TRBD2. This CDR3 contains 16 residues. Germline trimming cut 0 bases from V and 6 bases from J; bases unmatched to any gene: 4. Germline V gene sequence: CDR1 LNHNV, CDR2 YYDKDF (reference sequence). As DNA, the CDR3 is TGTGCCACCAGCAGAGATAGACTAGCGGGAGGGGGCGAGCAGTACGTC. This translates into CATSRDRLAGGGEQYV.

This clone was detected a few times. J is TRBJ1-2 and V is TRBV7-3; D gene uncertain. There are 13 residues in the CDR3. With 0 bases removed from V and 8 bases from J, the gap between germline ends came to 10 bases. Germline V gene lookup returns CDR1 SGHTA and CDR2 FQGTGA. The CDR3 nucleotides are TGTGCCAGCAGCTTAACCCGCGGGAGCGGCTACACCTTC. This encodes CASSLTRGSGYTF.

This chain links TRBV6-5 with TRBJ2-1; 7 nucleotides align to TRBD2. Looked up from germline, CDR1 is MNHEY and CDR2 is SVGAGI. After removal of 9 bases from V and 12 bases from J, the junction contained 14 bases not matched to a gene. This CDR3 comprises 13 residues. Here the CDR3 DNA reads TGTGCCAGTCAGACCTACCGGGACTATGGGCAGTTCTTC. The encoded protein is CASQTYRDYGQFF.